This TCR beta chain was identified during a study of T-cell memory formation after mild COVID-19. Looking at the study overall: Largely donor-specific TCR clusters were found.

The CDR3 loop spans 12 amino acids. Trimming took 7 bases from V and 0 from J, leaving 6 bases between them. Germline V gene data show CDR1 as SEHNR and CDR2 as FQNEAQ (reference sequence). With respect to this clonotype: What it binds is unknown.

Study-wide results and caveats: The study detected some responding clones in pre-infection memory, suggesting cross-reactive memory joined. Contracting clones, day 15 to 85, had balanced CD4/CD8, and later expanders favored CD4+.

TCRdb processed the 5' RACE reads anew with MiXCR; each CDR3 protein has one entry. The top ten hold under 35% of the sample, which has some 70,000 distinct CDR3 sequences, 15% to 20% seen once. Input material: PBMCs or a T cell subset sorted from them (not recorded which). This TCR was sampled from an adult woman who had mild COVID-19 (a few samples of this study predate the infection). Cell type and time point are not known. The gene calls are TRBV7-9 and TRBJ1-2, with D unclear. The chain's CDR3 is CASTLANYGYTF. CDR3 sequence (DNA): TGTGCCAGCACTTTAGCTAACTATGGCTACACCTTC.